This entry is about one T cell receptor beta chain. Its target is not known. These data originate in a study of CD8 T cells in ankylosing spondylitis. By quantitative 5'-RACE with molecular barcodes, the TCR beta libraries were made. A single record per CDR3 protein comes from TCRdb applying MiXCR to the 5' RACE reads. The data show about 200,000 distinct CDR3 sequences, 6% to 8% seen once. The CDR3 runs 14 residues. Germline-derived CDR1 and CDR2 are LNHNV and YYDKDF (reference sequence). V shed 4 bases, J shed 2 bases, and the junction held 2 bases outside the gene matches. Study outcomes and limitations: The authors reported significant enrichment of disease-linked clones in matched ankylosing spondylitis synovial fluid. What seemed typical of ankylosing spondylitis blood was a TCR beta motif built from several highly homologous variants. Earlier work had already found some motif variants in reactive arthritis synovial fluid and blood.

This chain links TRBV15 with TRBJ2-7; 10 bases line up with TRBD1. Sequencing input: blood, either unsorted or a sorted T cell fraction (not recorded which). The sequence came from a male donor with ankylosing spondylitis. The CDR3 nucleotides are TGTGCCACCAGCACAGGGACAGGGGCCTACGAGCAGTACTTC. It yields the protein CATSTGTGAYEQYF.